The rows below give T cell receptor beta chains drawn from one sample of a study of T cells in Graves' hyperthyroidism and ophthalmopathy. Using its own MiXCR run on the multiplex PCR reads, TCRdb lists one record per CDR3 protein. This repertoire shows roughly 560,000 distinct CDR3 sequences, approximately 15% found once; its top ten account for 4.3%. Sequencing used blood. The receptors originated from a woman aged 40-49 years with Graves' ophthalmopathy. CDR3s include the opening cysteine and the closing phenylalanine or tryptophan. The D gene is left open where the match is weak. A clone size is listed for some rows: how often the clone was seen (once, few, many), or a class if it is expanded.

NA	TRBV2	TRBJ1-3	NA	CASSEILGGGTIYF	TGTGCCAGCAGTGAAATTCTCGGCGGGGGCACCATATATTTT
NA	TRBV19	TRBJ1-1	many	CASRRYDKNTEAFF	TGTGCCAGTAGAAGATATGACAAGAACACTGAAGCTTTCTTT
TRBD2	TRBV11-2	TRBJ2-7	NA	CASSPPSGRREQYF	TGTGCCAGCAGCCCACCTAGCGGGAGGCGCGAGCAGTACTTC
NA	TRBV5-5	TRBJ2-7	few	CASSLDLHRVGYEQYF	TGTGCCAGCAGCTTGGACCTACACCGGGTCGGCTACGAGCAGTACTTC
NA	TRBV28	TRBJ1-2	few	CASSPAVSNYGYTF	TGTGCCAGCAGCCCCGCGGTGAGCAACTATGGCTACACCTTC
NA	TRBV28	TRBJ2-7	many	CARSLNEQYF	TGTGCCCGCAGTTTAAATGAGCAGTACTTC
TRBD1	TRBV29-1	TRBJ1-3	NA	CSVARTGGNGNTIYF	TGCAGCGTTGCGCGGACAGGGGGTAATGGAAACACCATATATTTT
TRBD1	TRBV18	TRBJ1-1	NA	CASSPNRGLNTEAFF	TGTGCCAGCTCACCGAACAGGGGGCTAAACACTGAAGCTTTCTTT
NA	TRBV29-1	TRBJ2-5	NA	CSVEDAGTTVGSYF	TGCAGCGTTGAAGATGCAGGGACGACAGTTGGTTCCTACTTC
NA	TRBV19	TRBJ2-7	NA	CASSIFLGSLRNEQYF	TGTGCCAGTAGTATTTTCTTGGGGAGCCTACGGAACGAGCAGTACTTC
NA	TRBV4-2	TRBJ1-1	few	CASSQDWGGDTEAFF	TGTGCCAGCAGCCAAGATTGGGGTGGGGACACTGAAGCTTTCTTT
TRBD2	TRBV2	TRBJ2-2	NA	CASSQGLARLTGELFF	TGTGCCAGCAGCCAGGGACTAGCGAGACTCACCGGGGAGCTGTTTTTT
NA	TRBV19	TRBJ2-7	few	CASSIVIWDEQYF	TGTGCCAGTAGTATAGTGATTTGGGACGAGCAGTACTTC
NA	TRBV15	TRBJ1-5	many	CATSGRFRPQHF	TGTGCCACCAGCGGAAGATTTCGGCCCCAGCATTTT
TRBD1	TRBV14	TRBJ1-1	many	CASSPWTGGTAEAFF	TGTGCCAGCAGCCCGTGGACAGGGGGTACAGCTGAAGCTTTCTTT
NA	TRBV6-5	TRBJ1-1	many	CASSYRGGDTEAFF	TGTGCCAGCAGTTACAGGGGAGGCGACACTGAAGCTTTCTTT